Shown below are 5 T cell receptor beta chains from a single sample sequenced in a study of blood T cells in healthy people across ages. Next came a second PCR, run for about 6 to 12 cycles, which used a sample-barcoded 5' primer along with a J-beta primer mix. A single record per CDR3 protein comes from TCRdb applying MiXCR to the 5' RACE reads. The table shows 1.5 million to 2 million distinct CDR3 sequences, with approximately 39% occurring only once. Input material: blood. The source of these receptors is a human donor in good health.

V is TRBV20-1 and J is TRBJ2-1, with 10 bases matching TRBD2. The CDR3 spans 17 residues. The germline gives CDR1 DFQATT, CDR2 SNEGSKA (reference sequence). V was pared by 1 base and J by 0 bases, with 6 bases of the junction left unmatched. Here the CDR3 DNA reads TGCAGTGCTAGAGCCGGGACTAGCGAATTCTCCTACAATGAGCAGTTCTTC. Translating gives CSARAGTSEFSYNEQFF.

The J gene is TRBJ1-1, the V gene TRBV5-1; TRBD1 is a possible D gene (5 bases). Germline CDR1 and CDR2: SGHRS and YFSETQ. This CDR3 is built from 13 residues. Trimming cost V 0 bases and J 11 bases, with 14 bases left between them. The CDR3 here is CASSLEGVTAAFF. In DNA, the CDR3 is TGCGCCAGCAGCTTGGAAGGGGTGACAGCGGCTTTCTTT.

The gene calls are TRBV7-3 and TRBJ1-2, with 10 bases lining up with TRBD1. Germline V gene lookup returns CDR1 SGHTA and CDR2 FQGTGA. Trimming removed 4 bases from V and 8 bases from J; junction bases left unmatched: 7. The CDR3 contains 14 residues. The CDR3 nucleotides read TGTGCCAGCAGCTCAGGGACAGGGGTTGAGGGCTACACCTTC. Translation: CASSSGTGVEGYTF.

The V gene is TRBV4-1, the J gene TRBJ2-3, with D tentatively TRBD1 (6 bases). This CDR3 spans 13 amino acids. V dropped 2 bases and J dropped 5 bases, with 8 bases sitting between them. Germline V gene sequence: CDR1 MGHRA, CDR2 YSYEKL. CDR3 sequence (DNA): TGCGCCAGCAGCCAACGACAGGAAGATACGCAGTATTTT. It specifies CASSQRQEDTQYF.

The genes are TRBV6-5 and TRBJ2-5; TRBD1 might be the D (6 bases). CDR1 MNHEY and CDR2 SVGAGI come from the germline V gene. V was shortened by 2 bases and J by 2 bases, with 12 bases between the two germline ends. The CDR3 consists of 15 residues. The CDR3 DNA sequence: TGTGCCAGCAGTTACGCGACAGGAGAACAAGAGACCCAGTACTTC. It is translated as CASSYATGEQETQYF.